Included here is one T cell receptor beta chain sequence, with context. Its specificity is not known. The sample originates from a study of liver allograft versus peripheral blood T cells. About the study: Repertoires from peripheral blood of liver transplant recipients were compared with those inside their transplanted livers.

From the reads, TCRdb called clonotypes with MiXCR, one entry per CDR3 protein. The sample consists of around 5,200 distinct CDR3 sequences, 15% to 20% of them appearing once. Per the germline V gene, CDR1 is SEHNR and CDR2 is FQNEAQ (reference sequence). The CDR3 is 15 residues long. The ends were cut back, 1 base at V and 0 bases at J, with 7 bases in the middle. Study-level findings and limits: A difference was reportedly observed between T cell receptor repertoires inside liver allografts and those in peripheral blood.

This receptor was taken from a human patient who had a liver transplant. T cells may partly derive from the graft donor. V gene TRBV7-9 combines with J gene TRBJ1-3; D is unclear. CDR3 sequence reads: CASSLGSTSGNTIYF. CDR3 in DNA: TGTGCCAGCAGCTTAGGGTCGACCTCTGGAAACACCATATATTTT.